This TCR beta chain was sequenced during a study of cytomegalovirus exposure and HLA in healthy donors. V trimming: 2 bases; J trimming: 5 bases; junction bases outside the gene matches: 8. This CDR3 comprises 16 residues. CDR1 is SNHLY, CDR2 FYNNEI, per germline. The PCR had 60 Vbeta and 13 Jbeta primers. Sequencing used immunoSEQ multiplex PCR; TCRdb keeps in-frame clones, though not all of them. This sample has 85,000 to 100,000 clones, with 80% to 90% found just once. The chain joins TRBV2 to TRBJ2-7; 11 bases map to TRBD1. The TCR was taken from a man aged 18 to 29 in good health and CMV-seronegative. The sample comprised PBMCs. The CDR3 is CASSEPLGQGAHEQYF. For the CDR3, the DNA is TGTGCCAGCAGTGAACCCCTCGGACAGGGGGCCCACGAGCAGTACTTC.